This T cell receptor (beta chain) was retrieved from a study of regulatory T cells in long-lasting Graves disease. Study-level information: Antithyroid drugs had been given to newly diagnosed Graves' patients for under 3 months.

Germline lookup yields CDR1 MNHGY and CDR2 SVAAGI. The CDR3 runs to 13 residues. V was shortened by 3 bases and J by 4 bases, with 10 bases between the two germline ends. Time point in this sample: newly diagnosed GD, antithyroid drugs for less than 3 months. PBMC RNA was the source of the TCR library. Both iRepertoire HTBI primers and Arm-PCR of CDR3 regions were used to build the TCR beta libraries. TCRdb reprocessed the multiplex PCR reads via MiXCR and lists one record per CDR3 protein. The sample lists 250,000 to 300,000 distinct CDR3 sequences, about 18% occurring once. The same specimen was also included in a second study, on T cells in Graves' hyperthyroidism and ophthalmopathy.

This sequence joins TRBV6-9 and TRBJ2-7; D gene unclear. The sequence derives from a woman aged 30 to 39 with Graves disease. The sequenced sample was peripheral blood mononuclear cells (PBMCs), obtained at new diagnosis, from a patient treated with antithyroid drugs. CDR3 in amino acids: CASSYSNSYEQYF. DNA of the CDR3: TGTGCCAGCAGTTACTCGAATAGTTACGAGCAGTACTTC.